Included here is one T cell receptor (beta chain) sequence, with context. This entry belongs to a study of technical replicates of blood from a few donors. Sequencing was performed with immunoSEQ multiplex PCR; in TCRdb, only in-frame clones are kept and a portion is missing. In the table there are 100,000 or so clones, roughly 95% of which are singletons. V lost 3 bases, J lost 6 bases, and 2 bases stayed unmatched. CDR1 is SEHNR and CDR2 is FQNEAQ in the germline V gene (reference sequence). This CDR3 comprises 13 residues. Material for sequencing was T cells isolated from PBMCs. The chain combines TRBV7-9 with TRBJ2-3; 8 nucleotides match TRBD1. The sequence derives from a human donor in good health. The CDR3 sequence is CASSFGQGDTQYF. Here the CDR3 DNA reads TGTGCCAGCAGCTTTGGACAGGGCGATACGCAGTATTTT.